Listed here is a single TCR beta chain. Its antigen is unknown. Mismatch with germline at one junction end may stem from a read error. This entry is derived from a study of OX40 agonist ivuxolimab in advanced cancers. For the study at large: Given to patients was ivuxolimab, an agonistic anti-OX40 (CD134) antibody. Patients in dose escalation had liver, melanoma, kidney or head and neck cancers.

Study-level findings and limits: By week 6 at 0.1 to 3.0 mg/kg, blood CD4+ and CD8+ T cells had expanded clonally.

Some clones are missing from TCRdb's copy, which holds only in-frame ones; the method was immunoSEQ multiplex PCR. The sample carries 9,000 to 10,000 clones, roughly 70% recorded once. This CDR3 is 18 amino acids long. Germline CDR1 MNHNS, CDR2 SASEGT. Peripheral blood came from all dose cohorts at three timepoints. The rearrangement links TRBV6-1 to TRBJ1-4; 10 bases match TRBD1. Specimen: CD4+ or CD8+ T cells sorted from blood, collected in a trial of the OX40 agonist ivuxolimab. This receptor was identified in an adult with an advanced solid tumor such as melanoma, head and neck, liver or kidney cancer. In nucleotides, the CDR3 is TGTGCCAGCAGTGTAGCCGGGACAGGGGTTCTTCATTCCGATTCCACCTCGTTT. This codes for CASSVAGTGVLHSDSTSF.